This entry concerns a single TCR beta chain. Profiled with immunoSEQ multiplex PCR; TCRdb holds only in-frame clones, not every one. Among tens of thousands of clones listed, approximately 85% were seen once. The record originates from a study of OX40 agonist ivuxolimab in advanced cancers. V was shortened by 8 bases and J by 12 bases, with 17 bases between the two germline ends. The CDR3 totals 12 residues. Germline-derived CDR1 and CDR2 are SNHLY and FYNNEI. The chain links TRBV2 to TRBJ2-4, with D perhaps being TRBD1 or TRBD2 (5 bases each). The sequence was obtained from an adult with an advanced solid tumor such as melanoma, head and neck, liver or kidney cancer. This material consisted of CD4+ or CD8+ T cells sorted from blood, taken in a trial of the OX40 agonist ivuxolimab. This chain's CDR3 is CASRQWAAAQYF. The CDR3 DNA sequence: TGTGCCAGCCGACAGTGGGCAGCGGCTCAGTACTTC.